This T cell receptor beta chain was retrieved from a study of regulatory T cells in long-lasting Graves disease. Turning to the study itself: Duration of antithyroid drug therapy among newly diagnosed Graves' patients was under 3 months.

In building TCR beta libraries, iRepertoire HTBI primers were used together with Arm-PCR of CDR3 regions. TCRdb independently ran MiXCR on the multiplex PCR reads; one entry per CDR3 protein. The table includes 580,000 or so distinct CDR3 sequences, around 16% detected once. Time point here: newly diagnosed GD, antithyroid drugs for less than 3 months. There was RNA extracted from PBMCs, and the TCR library was made from it. A note on this clonotype: With a much larger clone just one base away, this may be a read error.

The CDR3 runs 15 residues. CDR1 is SQVTM and CDR2 is ANQGSEA in the germline V gene. This sample also belongs to another study, concerning T cells in Graves' hyperthyroidism and ophthalmopathy. As that study records: Thyroid ultrasound and orbital computed tomography, with clinical symptoms and serum thyroxine and TRAb, informed diagnoses. The blood repertoire included most of the expanded thyroid clonotypes above 0.001.

This clonotype was sampled from a man aged 18 to 35 with Graves disease. The chain combines TRBV29-1 with TRBJ2-3, with 11 bases that match TRBD2. This sample comprised peripheral blood mononuclear cells (PBMCs), obtained at new diagnosis, from a patient treated with antithyroid drugs. In DNA form, the CDR3 reads TGCAGCGCCCAGACTAGCGGGAACGTCGCAGATACGCGGTATTTT. It is translated as CSAQTSGNVADTRYF.